This TCR beta chain was sequenced during a study of identical twins. TCRdb analysed the 5' RACE reads with MiXCR anew, one entry per CDR3 protein. The table has roughly 690,000 distinct CDR3 sequences, 6.1% seen once. Germline values: CDR1 KGHDR, CDR2 SFDVKD. Unmatched junction bases numbered 4, after V lost 3 bases and J lost 6 bases. CDR3 length equals 15 residues. This clonotype was picked up many times. The source is a man aged 18 to 30 in good health. The sequenced material came from naive T cells sorted from blood. This chain uses TRBV24-1 with TRBJ1-4; 9 bases are a match to TRBD1. CDR3 sequence (DNA): TGTGCCACCAGTGATCCACAGGGGGCGGATGAAAAACTGTTTTTT. It codes for CATSDPQGADEKLFF.